This passage covers 2 T cell receptor beta chains from one sample sequenced in a study of blood T cell repertoires in COVID-19. Libraries were prepared by immunoSEQ multiplex PCR; TCRdb keeps only in-frame clonotypes and omits some of them. The sample yields roughly 250,000 clones, about 88% seen once. Sequenced: PBMCs or T cells enriched from blood (not recorded which). These receptors all come from a woman between 45 and 60 years old who had recovered from COVID-19.

This clone has just a few counts. V and J are TRBV5-5 and TRBJ1-3, with D possibly TRBD1 on 5 matching bases. The V end was cut by 0 bases, the J end by 0 bases, with 7 bases between. Germline V gene lookup returns CDR1 SGHKS and CDR2 YYEKEE (reference sequence). This CDR3 is 15 amino acids long. CDR3 in DNA: TGTGCCAGCAGCTTGGACAGGTCCTCTGGAAACACCATATATTTT. It codes for CASSLDRSSGNTIYF.

V and J are TRBV5-1 and TRBJ2-2, with a tentative D call TRBD2 (5 bases). Trimming removed 0 bases from V and 7 bases from J, with 10 bases in between. The CDR3 sequence is 14 residues long. Per the germline V gene, CDR1 is SGHRS and CDR2 is YFSETQ. CDR3 DNA: TGCGCCAGCAGCTTGGTTGGGGAGATCGGGGAGCTGTTTTTT. Translation: CASSLVGEIGELFF. Filled out from reference TRBV5-1 and TRBJ2-2, the complete variable domain reads KAGVTQTPRYLIKTRGQQVTLSCSPISGHRSVSWYQQTPGQGLQFLFEYFSETQRNKGNFPGRFSGRQFSNSRSEMNVSTLELGDSALYLCASSLVGEIGELFFGEGSRLTVL.